This entry lists 23 T cell receptor beta chains sequenced from one sample in a study of regulatory T cells in long-lasting Graves disease. Indicated time point: persistent/refractory GD, antithyroid drugs over 5 years with positive TRAb. TCR sequences were obtained from RNA taken from PBMCs. Assembly of TCR beta libraries relied on iRepertoire HTBI primers together with Arm-PCR of CDR3 regions. MiXCR was run by TCRdb on the multiplex PCR reads, yielding one entry per CDR3 protein. The table records about 400,000 distinct CDR3 sequences, less than 25% of them present only once. The sample here was peripheral blood mononuclear cells (PBMCs), taken when the disease was refractory, from a patient treated with antithyroid drugs. The receptors originated from a female donor with Graves disease.

This clonotype was observed many times. The CDR3 DNA follows: TGTGCCAGCAGTTTAGGCGCGCGACCCTACGAGCAGTACTTC. It encodes CASSLGARPYEQYF. This chain links TRBV28 with TRBJ2-7; D is unresolved. CDR1 is MDHEN and CDR2 is SYDVKM in the germline V gene. The CDR3 is made up of 14 amino acids. V was trimmed by 2 bases and J by 2 bases, leaving 10 bases between them.

The genes are TRBV20-1 and TRBJ2-3, with a tentative D call TRBD2 (5 bases). V lost 6 bases, J lost 0 bases, and 7 bases lay in between. The CDR3 length is 12 residues. Germline V lookup: CDR1 DFQATT, CDR2 SNEGSKA (reference sequence). CDR3 nucleotides: TGCAGTGCCAGACTAAGCACAGATACGCAGTATTTT. The encoded protein is CSARLSTDTQYF.

For this clonotype: One end of the junction varies from germline; a read error may be responsible. This chain uses TRBV27 with TRBJ2-6, with D possibly TRBD2 on 6 matching bases. CDR1 is MNHEY and CDR2 is SMNVEV in the germline V gene (reference sequence). The CDR3 totals 13 residues. The CDR3 region has the DNA TGTGCCAGCACCGCCTCCCCCGGGAGCGTCCTGGCTTTC. Residues: CASTASPGSVLAF. Supplemented by reference TRBV27 and TRBJ2-6, the full variable domain reads EAQVTQNPRYLITVTGKKLTVTCSQNMNHEYMSWYRQDPGLGLRQIYYSMNVEVTDKGDVPEGYKVSRKEKRNFPLILESPSPNQTSLYFCASTASPGSVLAFGAGSRLTVL.

The rearrangement links TRBV7-9 to TRBJ2-1, with D possibly matching TRBD2 (5 bases). Trimming stripped 6 bases from V and 10 bases from J, with 16 bases between. Germline V gives CDR1 SEHNR, CDR2 FQNEAQ (reference sequence). The CDR3 contains 13 residues. CDR3 sequence: CASRPRREGEQFF. As DNA, the CDR3 is TGTGCCAGCAGGCCTCGTCGGGAAGGGGAGCAGTTCTTC.

In its sample, this clonotype was seen many times. The V gene is TRBV11-2, the J gene TRBJ2-6, with D hard to call. Trimming cost V 5 bases and J 0 bases, with 14 bases left between them. This CDR3 is 17 amino acids long. Germline V CDR1 and CDR2: SGHAT, FQNNGV. The chain's CDR3 is CASSQATSSSGANVLTF. For the CDR3, the DNA is TGTGCCAGCAGCCAGGCGACATCTTCCTCTGGGGCCAACGTCCTGACTTTC.

This clonotype has a handful of counts. The V call is TRBV7-9, the J call TRBJ1-2, with a possible D match to TRBD1 (6 bases). V shed 1 base and J shed 2 bases, with 14 bases lying between them. Germline CDR1 is SEHNR and CDR2 is FQNEAQ (reference sequence). This CDR3 region has 16 residues. The CDR3 coding sequence is TGTGCCAGCAGCTTAGTTTGGCAGGGGTCAAACTATGGCTACACCTTC. Its protein is CASSLVWQGSNYGYTF.

This clonotype was seen many times. The chain couples TRBV6-1 to TRBJ2-6, with 7 bases fitting TRBD2. Germline V gene data show CDR1 as MNHNS and CDR2 as SASEGT. After removal of 6 bases from V and 3 bases from J, the junction contained 8 bases not matched to a gene. The CDR3 runs to 16 residues. In DNA form, the CDR3 reads TGTGCCAGCAGGAGCGGGACGGCTAGTGGGGCCAACGTCCTGACTTTC. Amino acids: CASRSGTASGANVLTF.

This clonotype was observed a few times. The chain uses TRBV6-1 and TRBJ1-5; unclear D gene. The CDR3 runs 16 residues. Per the germline V gene, CDR1 is MNHNS and CDR2 is SASEGT. V lost 5 bases, J lost 6 bases, and 20 bases lay in between. For the CDR3, the DNA is TGTGCCAGCAGTCTAACCTCCGGGAGCCCAGGTCAGCCCCAGCATTTT. Protein sequence: CASSLTSGSPGQPQHF.

Comments on this clonotype: Relative to the germline gene, one junction end is altered; a read error may explain this. The chain combines TRBV27 with TRBJ2-7; no definite D call. The CDR3 is made up of 12 amino acids. CDR1 is MNHEY and CDR2 is SMNVEV in the germline V gene (reference sequence). The CDR3 bases are TGTGCCAGCAGCGAGACATCCTACGAGCAGCACTTC. This translates into CASSETSYEQHF.

In its sample, this clonotype was seen a few times. In nucleotides, the CDR3 is TGTGCCAGCAGTTTTTTAGCGGGAGTGAACACCGGGGAGCTGTTTTTT. This encodes CASSFLAGVNTGELFF. V and J are TRBV12-3 or TRBV12-4 and TRBJ2-2; 9 nucleotides line up with TRBD2. The ends lost 3 bases at V and 1 base at J; junction bases unmatched: 3. The CDR3 extends over 16 amino acids.

Ten or more counts support this clonotype. V usage is TRBV3-1 and J usage is TRBJ2-5, with unresolved D. V gave up 0 bases and J gave up 0 bases, with 14 bases separating them. The CDR3 runs 17 residues. Germline-derived CDR1 and CDR2 are LGHDT and YNNKEL (reference sequence). The CDR3 sequence is CASSQDWIQTYQETQYF. The CDR3, as DNA: TGTGCCAGCAGCCAAGATTGGATACAAACCTACCAAGAGACCCAGTACTTC.

The genes are TRBV6-2 or TRBV6-3 and TRBJ2-1; D may be TRBD2 (6 bases). Germline V CDR1 and CDR2: MNHEY, SVGEGT. V was clipped by 6 bases and J by 6 bases, with 12 bases between them. The CDR3 has 13 residues. The CDR3 coding sequence is TGTGCCAGCAGCGGGAGCCTTCTCAATGAGCAGTTCTTC. Amino acids: CASSGSLLNEQFF.

Ten or more counts support this clonotype. This chain links TRBV27 with TRBJ2-5, with TRBD2 identical over 9 bases. The CDR3 spans 14 residues. Germline CDR1 reads MNHEY; CDR2 reads SMNVEV (reference sequence). V lost 2 bases and J lost 4; bases outside the gene matches: 2. CDR3 sequence (DNA): TGTGCCAGCAGTTTAAGCGGGGGGTTAGAGACCCAGTACTTC. This gives the protein CASSLSGGLETQYF.

This clonotype has just a few counts. The chain combines TRBV19 with TRBJ2-2, with 7 bases matching TRBD2. Looked up from germline, CDR1 is LNHDA and CDR2 is SQIVND (reference sequence). The length of the CDR3 is 16 residues. V gave up 3 bases and J gave up 4 bases; unmatched junction bases: 8. The CDR3 DNA reads as TGTGCCAGTAGTATGAGGGGCGGGAGCGGCACCGGGGAGCTGTTTTTT. This gives the protein CASSMRGGSGTGELFF.

To note about this clonotype: Being one base from a much bigger clone, this may be a read error. The rearrangement links TRBV28 to TRBJ2-2; 7 bases are shared with TRBD1. The CDR3 is 15 residues long. CDR1 is MDHEN, CDR2 SYDVKM, per germline. The V gene end was trimmed by 5 bases and the J gene end by 1 base; junction bases not matched to a gene: 4. CDR3 in DNA: TGTGCCAGCAGTCCCGGGACAGAGAACACCGGGGAGCTGTTTTTT. It codes for CASSPGTENTGELFF. The full variable domain, its missing parts supplied by reference TRBV28 and TRBJ2-2, is DVKVTQSSRYLVKRTGEKVFLECVQDMDHENMFWYRQDPGLGLRLIYFSYDVKMKEKGDIPEGYSVSREKKERFSLILESASTNQTSMYLCASSPGTENTGELFFGEGSRLTVL.

This clonotype was detected many times. The chain joins TRBV9 to TRBJ1-4, with D possibly being TRBD1 (6 bases). The CDR3 spans 16 residues. The germline V gene has CDR1 SGDLS and CDR2 YYNGEE. The V end was cut by 4 bases, the J end by 4 bases, with 17 bases between. CDR3 sequence (DNA): TGTGCCAGCAGCCTCCAGACAGGTCCCGATAATGAAAAACTGTTTTTT. This translates into CASSLQTGPDNEKLFF.

V gene TRBV12-3 or TRBV12-4 combines with J gene TRBJ2-7, with D perhaps matching TRBD2 (5 bases). The CDR3 is 14 amino acids. V was cut by 6 bases and J by 2 bases, with 14 bases left in between. The CDR3 protein is CASRDLASPYEQYF. The CDR3, as DNA: TGTGCCAGCAGGGACCTAGCTTCCCCCTACGAGCAGTACTTC.

This clonotype is a singleton in its sample. The CDR3 sequence is CASSLFAGGTEAFF. CDR3 nucleotide sequence: TGTGCCAGCAGCTTGTTTGCAGGAGGCACTGAAGCTTTCTTT. The chain carries TRBV5-4 and TRBJ1-1; D ambiguous. This CDR3 spans 14 amino acids. V was trimmed by 1 base and J by 4 bases, leaving 11 bases between them. Germline V lookup: CDR1 SGHNT, CDR2 YYREEE (reference sequence).

V usage is TRBV7-9 and J usage is TRBJ1-1; 8 bases line up with TRBD1. Germline V gives CDR1 SEHNR, CDR2 FQNEAQ (reference sequence). Trimming cost V 10 bases and J 1 base; bases outside gene matches: 17. The CDR3 runs 17 residues. The DNA of the CDR3 is TGTGCCACCACAGGGGGTGGTTTACCTCGAGAGAACACTGAAGCTTTCTTT. Its protein product is CATTGGGLPRENTEAFF.

This CDR3 reads CASGTRSNNEQFF. CDR3 DNA sequence: TGTGCTAGCGGGACGCGGAGTAACAATGAGCAGTTCTTC. The chain joins TRBV7-2 to TRBJ2-1; 8 bases map to TRBD2. The CDR3 is made up of 13 amino acids. Looked up from germline, CDR1 is SGHTA and CDR2 is FQGNSA.

As concerns this clonotype: At one of its ends the junction is not consistent with the germline gene, which may arise from a read error. V gene TRBV14 combines with J gene TRBJ2-6, with 12 bases lining up with TRBD1. From germline, CDR1 is SGHDN and CDR2 FVKESK. CDR3 length: 17 residues. The CDR3 sequence: CASSQILGGQGANVLTF. The CDR3 DNA reads TGTGCCAGCAGCCAGATTCTTGGGGGACAGGGGGCTAACGTCCTGACTTTC.

This clonotype has a handful of counts. The V gene is TRBV5-6, the J gene TRBJ2-5; possibly TRBD1 for D (5 bases). V lost 2 bases and J lost 4, with 9 bases in between. Germline V gives CDR1 SGHDT, CDR2 YYEEEE. CDR3 length equals 13 residues. The CDR3 nucleotides read TGTGCCAGCAGCTTTTTAGGGGCAGAGACCCAGTACTTC. Translation: CASSFLGAETQYF.

V usage is TRBV7-2 and J usage is TRBJ2-7, with TRBD2 matching over 8 bases. CDR1 is SGHTA, CDR2 FQGNSA, per germline. J was trimmed by 1 base and V by 4 bases; bases with no gene match: 9. The CDR3 is 16 residues long. The CDR3 DNA reads TGTGCCAGCAGCTCCTATAGCGCGGGAGGTTCCTACGAGCAGTACTTC. As protein: CASSSYSAGGSYEQYF.